These 19 T cell receptor beta chains share one sample of origin, sequenced in a study of blood T cell repertoires in COVID-19. Generated by immunoSEQ multiplex PCR, the TCRdb table keeps only in-frame clones and is missing some. The sample yields fewer than 200,000 clones, about 80% seen once. Specimen: peripheral blood. All receptors derive from a man between 65 and 85 years old with active or convalescent COVID-19.

The chain combines TRBV18 with TRBJ1-2; 7 bases are a match to TRBD1. The CDR3 contains 17 residues. The V gene's germline CDR1 is KGHSH and CDR2 LQKENI. The trim removed 4 bases at V and 3 bases at J, leaving 14 bases unmatched. CDR3 bases: TGTGCCAGCTCACAAACCAGGGACAGAGTTGGGGACTATGGCTACACCTTC. The encoded protein is CASSQTRDRVGDYGYTF.

The J gene is TRBJ1-1, the V gene TRBV7-8; D unresolved. Trimming took off 5 bases at V and 2 bases at J, with 9 bases between the two ends. Germline loops: CDR1 SGHVS, CDR2 FQNEAQ. The CDR3 has 13 amino acids. CDR3: CASSLLANTEAFF. The CDR3 nucleotides are TGTGCCAGCAGCCTCCTAGCTAACACTGAAGCTTTCTTT.

The chain employs TRBV5-4 and TRBJ2-1; TRBD2 matches 8 bases. From germline, CDR1 is SGHNT and CDR2 YYREEE (reference sequence). V lost 2 bases and J lost 4; bases outside the gene matches: 8. The CDR3 length is 16 residues. For the CDR3, the DNA is TGTGCCAGCAGCTTACCGAGCGGGGGCCCTTACAATGAGCAGTTCTTC. Amino acid sequence: CASSLPSGGPYNEQFF.

This rearrangement joins TRBV7-2 to TRBJ1-6, with TRBD1 matching 10 bases. After removal of 5 bases from V and 14 bases from J, the junction contained 9 bases not matched to a gene. CDR3 length: 14 amino acids. The germline gives CDR1 SGHTA, CDR2 FQGNSA. The DNA for the CDR3 is TGTGCCAGCAGCGGGACAGGGGCACACAGGGCCCTCCACTTT. The encoded protein is CASSGTGAHRALHF.

The chain is built from TRBV5-1 and TRBJ2-3; the match to TRBD2 covers 9 bases. This CDR3 has 16 amino acids. Germline-derived CDR1 and CDR2 are SGHRS and YFSETQ. Trimming at V came to 0 bases and at J to 1 base, leaving 3 bases not matched to a gene. Written as DNA, the CDR3 is TGCGCCAGCAGCTTGGTATTAGCGGGAGGCACAGATACGCAGTATTTT. Amino acids: CASSLVLAGGTDTQYF.

The chain is built from TRBV6-4 and TRBJ2-2, with TRBD1 matching 9 bases. The V gene's germline CDR1 is MRHNA and CDR2 SNTAGT. V was pared by 6 bases and J by 6 bases, with 5 bases of the junction left unmatched. CDR3 length: 14 residues. The DNA of the CDR3 is TGTGCCAGCAGGGGACAGGGTTCAGCCGGGGAGCTGTTTTTT. It yields the protein CASRGQGSAGELFF.

This clone was counted a few times. The chain has TRBV5-1 and TRBJ1-2; unclear D gene. V was shortened by 1 base and J by 0 bases, with 4 bases between the two germline ends. This CDR3 contains 13 residues. CDR1 and CDR2 (germline): SGHRS, YFSETQ. The CDR3 DNA is TGCGCCAGCAGCTTGACAGCTAACTATGGCTACACCTTC. Protein sequence: CASSLTANYGYTF.

The rearrangement links TRBV30 to TRBJ2-5, with TRBD1 as a possible D gene (5 bases). This CDR3 has 14 residues. V was pared by 4 bases and J by 2 bases, with 14 bases between. Per the germline V gene, CDR1 is GTSNPN and CDR2 is SVGIG (reference sequence). Here the CDR3 reads CAWTLRALQETQYF. As DNA, the CDR3 is TGTGCCTGGACGCTCAGGGCCCTTCAAGAGACCCAGTACTTC.

This clone was seen a single time. This rearrangement joins TRBV28 to TRBJ1-3; 11 bases are shared with TRBD1. The germline CDR1 and CDR2 sequences are MDHEN and SYDVKM. V shed 3 bases, J shed 4 bases, and the junction held 8 bases outside the gene matches. The CDR3 is 17 amino acids. The CDR3 DNA reads TGTGCCAGCAGTTTGAATACCGGGACAGGGGGAGGAAACACCATATATTTT. Translating it yields CASSLNTGTGGGNTIYF.

The V gene is TRBV27, the J gene TRBJ2-3; no clear D. Between the trimmed V and J ends, which lost 7 bases and 1 base, there was a span of 6 bases. CDR1 MNHEY and CDR2 SMNVEV come from the germline V gene (reference sequence). The CDR3 is 12 amino acids. The CDR3 DNA follows: TGTGCCAGCACTTCGGGCACAGATACGCAGTATTTT. Translating it yields CASTSGTDTQYF.

The CDR3 sequence is CASSLEGVRSGELFF. CDR3 nucleotide sequence: TGCGCCAGCAGCTTGGAAGGGGTCAGGAGCGGGGAGCTGTTTTTT. The chain recombines TRBV5-1 with TRBJ2-2, with a tentative D call TRBD1 (5 bases). Germline assignment: CDR1 SGHRS and CDR2 YFSETQ. This CDR3 comprises 15 residues. V was clipped by 0 bases and J by 7 bases, with 13 bases between them. Combining the CDR3 with reference TRBV5-1 and TRBJ2-2 gives the whole variable domain KAGVTQTPRYLIKTRGQQVTLSCSPISGHRSVSWYQQTPGQGLQFLFEYFSETQRNKGNFPGRFSGRQFSNSRSEMNVSTLELGDSALYLCASSLEGVRSGELFFGEGSRLTVL.

Worth noting for this clone: Because the CDR3's place on the DNA is in doubt, the DNA is left out and the CDR3 is given as listed by TCRdb. The gene calls are TRBV29-1 and TRBJ2-1; TRBD1, the table's D call, lacks a check against the DNA. The CDR3 contains 15 residues when both ends are counted. Germline V gene sequence: CDR1 SQVTM, CDR2 ANQGSEA. CDR3 sequence reads: CSVWERDKGSKGQFF.

The chain recombines TRBV29-1 with TRBJ1-1; D call uncertain. Germline CDR1 reads SQVTM; CDR2 reads ANQGSEA. V lost 0 bases, J lost 6 bases, and 17 bases lay in between. The CDR3 extends over 15 amino acids. The CDR3 sequence: CSVEDPLRRAAEAFF. CDR3 DNA sequence: TGCAGCGTTGAAGATCCGCTCAGGAGGGCCGCTGAAGCTTTCTTT.

V usage is TRBV28 and J usage is TRBJ1-6; 7 bases map to TRBD1. Germline trimming cut 3 bases from V and 14 bases from J; bases unmatched to any gene: 10. Germline values: CDR1 MDHEN, CDR2 SYDVKM. CDR3 length: 14 amino acids. The CDR3 loop reads CASSFGQVHGALHF. The DNA for the CDR3 is TGTGCCAGCAGTTTTGGACAGGTCCATGGGGCCCTCCACTTT. Full variable domain (rest looked up from reference TRBV28 and TRBJ1-6): DVKVTQSSRYLVKRTGEKVFLECVQDMDHENMFWYRQDPGLGLRLIYFSYDVKMKEKGDIPEGYSVSREKKERFSLILESASTNQTSMYLCASSFGQVHGALHFGNGTRLTVT.

The chain has TRBV30 and TRBJ2-7, with D perhaps matching TRBD2 (5 bases). The germline V gene encodes CDR1 GTSNPN and CDR2 SVGIG (reference sequence). The CDR3 is 16 amino acids. Deletions cut 3 bases from V and 1 base from J, with 19 bases between. Here the CDR3 reads CAWRTPEGRVSYEQYF. In DNA, the CDR3 is TGTGCCTGGAGAACCCCAGAGGGAAGGGTTTCCTACGAGCAGTACTTC.

The V and J genes are TRBV27 and TRBJ2-1; 11 positions match TRBD1. CDR1 and CDR2 from the germline V gene are MNHEY and SMNVEV (reference sequence). Unmatched junction bases numbered 3, after V lost 3 bases and J lost 8 bases. The CDR3 is 14 residues long. The CDR3 coding sequence is TGTGCCAGCAGTTTTGGGACAGGGGGGGATGAGCAGTTCTTC. Translation: CASSFGTGGDEQFF.

This clone was seen a few times. The V gene is TRBV5-1, the J gene TRBJ2-7, with 7 nucleotides matching TRBD1. The germline CDR1 and CDR2 sequences are SGHRS and YFSETQ. The V and J ends lost 3 bases and 4 bases, in that order; junction bases with no gene match: 10. The CDR3 runs to 15 residues. The CDR3 sequence: CASSSGGHNTYEQYF. The CDR3 nucleotides read TGCGCCAGCAGCTCAGGGGGTCACAACACTTACGAGCAGTACTTC.

In its sample, this clone was seen a few times. The rearrangement joins TRBV19 to TRBJ2-3; a weak D match, TRBD2 (6 bases). Germline V gene data show CDR1 as LNHDA and CDR2 as SQIVND (reference sequence). The ends were cut back, 4 bases at V and 0 bases at J, with 14 bases in the middle. The CDR3 is 16 residues long. The CDR3 DNA reads TGTGCCAGTAGTAGGGGAGGTAGCGGTAGCACAGATACGCAGTATTTT. Encoded protein: CASSRGGSGSTDTQYF.

This clone was recorded only once. The chain uses TRBV4-3 and TRBJ2-5; 8 nucleotides agree with TRBD2. The trim removed 4 bases at V and 4 bases at J, leaving 14 bases unmatched. The CDR3 is 17 residues long. In germline, CDR1 is LGHNA, CDR2 YSLEER. The CDR3 DNA sequence: TGCGCCAGCAGCCCCCACGGTCCGGGAGGGATTGGAGAGACCCAGTACTTC. This gives the protein CASSPHGPGGIGETQYF.